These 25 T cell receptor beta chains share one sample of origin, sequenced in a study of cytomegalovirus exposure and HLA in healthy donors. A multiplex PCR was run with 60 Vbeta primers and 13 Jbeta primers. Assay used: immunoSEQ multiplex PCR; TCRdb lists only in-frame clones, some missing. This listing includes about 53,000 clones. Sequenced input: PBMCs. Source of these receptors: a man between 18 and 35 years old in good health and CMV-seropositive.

CDR3 DNA: TGTGCCAGCAGCTCCGCGTCAGGGGAAATAAATGAAAAACTGTTTTTT. It translates to CASSSASGEINEKLFF. This chain connects TRBV5-4 to TRBJ1-4, with D possibly matching TRBD1 (6 bases). The CDR3 contains 16 residues. CDR1 SGHNT and CDR2 YYREEE come from the germline V gene (reference sequence). Trimming cost V 3 bases and J 5 bases, with 17 bases left between them. The full variable domain, in which reference TRBV5-4 and TRBJ1-4 provide the parts outside the CDR3, is ETGVTQSPTHLIKTRGQQVTLRCSSQSGHNTVSWYQQALGQGPQFIFQYYREEENGRGNFPPRFSGLQFPNYSSELNVNALELDDSALYLCASSSASGEINEKLFFGSGTQLSVL.

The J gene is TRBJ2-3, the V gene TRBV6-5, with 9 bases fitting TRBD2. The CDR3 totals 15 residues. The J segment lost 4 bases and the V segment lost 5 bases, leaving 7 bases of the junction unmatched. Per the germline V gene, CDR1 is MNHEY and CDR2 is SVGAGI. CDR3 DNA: TGTGCCAGCAGTCATACTAGCGGGTCGCCAGATACGCAGTATTTT. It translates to CASSHTSGSPDTQYF.

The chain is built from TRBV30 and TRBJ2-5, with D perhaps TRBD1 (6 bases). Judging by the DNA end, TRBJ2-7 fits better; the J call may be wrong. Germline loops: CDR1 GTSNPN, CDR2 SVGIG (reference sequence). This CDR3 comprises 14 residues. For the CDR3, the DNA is TGTGCCTGGAGGGCACAGGGTGTAATCTACGAGCAGTACTTC. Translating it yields CAWRAQGVIYEQYF.

The CDR3: CASSLAAGQPQHF. As DNA, the CDR3 is TGTGCCAGCAGCTTAGCGGCAGGACAGCCCCAGCATTTT. The rearrangement links TRBV7-9 to TRBJ1-5; D is undetermined. The germline V gene encodes CDR1 SEHNR and CDR2 FQNEAQ (reference sequence). The V end lost 0 bases, the J end lost 7 bases, and 7 bases lay between the germline ends. This CDR3 is 13 amino acids long.

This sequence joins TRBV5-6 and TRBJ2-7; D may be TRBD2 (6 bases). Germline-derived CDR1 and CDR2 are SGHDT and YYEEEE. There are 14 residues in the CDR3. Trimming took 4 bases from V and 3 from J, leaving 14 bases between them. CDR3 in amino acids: CASSPAGSFYEQYF. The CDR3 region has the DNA TGTGCCAGCAGCCCGGCGGGGAGTTTCTACGAGCAGTACTTC.

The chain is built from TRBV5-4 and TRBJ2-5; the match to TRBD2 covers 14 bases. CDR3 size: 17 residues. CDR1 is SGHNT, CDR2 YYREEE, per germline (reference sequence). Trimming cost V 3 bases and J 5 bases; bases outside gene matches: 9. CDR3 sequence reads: CASSSPGLAGVRETQYF. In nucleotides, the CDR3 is TGTGCCAGCAGCTCTCCGGGACTAGCGGGAGTAAGGGAGACCCAGTACTTC.

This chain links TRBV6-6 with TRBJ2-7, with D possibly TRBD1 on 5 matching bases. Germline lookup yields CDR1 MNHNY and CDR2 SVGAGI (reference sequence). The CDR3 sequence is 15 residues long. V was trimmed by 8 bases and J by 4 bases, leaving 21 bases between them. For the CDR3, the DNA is TGTGCCAGCCAGATTTGGGCAGGGAAGTTTTACGAGCAGTACTTC. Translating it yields CASQIWAGKFYEQYF.

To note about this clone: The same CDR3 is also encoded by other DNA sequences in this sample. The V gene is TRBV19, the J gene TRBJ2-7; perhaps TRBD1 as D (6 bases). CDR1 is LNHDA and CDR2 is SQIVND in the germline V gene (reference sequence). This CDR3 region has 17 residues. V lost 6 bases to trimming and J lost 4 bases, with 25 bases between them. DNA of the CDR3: TGTGCCAGTAGACAACAGGGTACCATAGACTATGGATACGAGCAGTACTTC. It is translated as CASRQQGTIDYGYEQYF.

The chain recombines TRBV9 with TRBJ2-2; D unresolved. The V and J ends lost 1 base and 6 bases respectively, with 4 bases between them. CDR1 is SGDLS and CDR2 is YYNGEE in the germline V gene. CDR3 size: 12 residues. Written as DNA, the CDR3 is TGTGCCAGCAGCGTATCGTCCGGGGAGCTGTTTTTT. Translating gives CASSVSSGELFF.

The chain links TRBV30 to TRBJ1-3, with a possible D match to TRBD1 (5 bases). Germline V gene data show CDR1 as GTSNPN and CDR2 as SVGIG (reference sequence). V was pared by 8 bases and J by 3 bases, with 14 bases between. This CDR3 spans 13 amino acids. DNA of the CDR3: TGTGCCGGAGTGGTAAGGGGTGGAAACACCATATATTTT. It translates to CAGVVRGGNTIYF.

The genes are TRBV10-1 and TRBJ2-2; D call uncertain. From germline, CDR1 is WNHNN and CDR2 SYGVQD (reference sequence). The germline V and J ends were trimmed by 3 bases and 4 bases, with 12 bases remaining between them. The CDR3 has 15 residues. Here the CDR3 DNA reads TGCGCCAGCAGTGATGGGCGCGAACCCACCGGGGAGCTGTTTTTT. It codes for CASSDGREPTGELFF.

The CDR3 is CASSKWGGTANTEAFF. The DNA of the CDR3 is TGTGCCAGCAGCAAATGGGGAGGGACTGCGAACACTGAAGCTTTCTTT. The chain is built from TRBV21-1 and TRBJ1-1. TRBV21-1 counts as a pseudogene. The CDR3 length is 16 residues.

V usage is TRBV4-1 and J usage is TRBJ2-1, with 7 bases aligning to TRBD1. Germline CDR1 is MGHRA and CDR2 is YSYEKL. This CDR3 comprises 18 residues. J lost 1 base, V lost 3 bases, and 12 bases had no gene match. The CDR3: CASSHTISGDSSYNEQFF. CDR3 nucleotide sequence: TGCGCCAGCAGCCATACAATATCTGGGGACAGTTCCTACAATGAGCAGTTCTTC.

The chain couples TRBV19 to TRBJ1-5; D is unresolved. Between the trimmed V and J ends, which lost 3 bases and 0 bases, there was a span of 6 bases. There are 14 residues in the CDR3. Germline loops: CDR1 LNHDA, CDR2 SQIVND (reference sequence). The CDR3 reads CASSIEVSNQPQHF. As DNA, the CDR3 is TGTGCCAGTAGTATTGAGGTTAGCAATCAGCCCCAGCATTTT.

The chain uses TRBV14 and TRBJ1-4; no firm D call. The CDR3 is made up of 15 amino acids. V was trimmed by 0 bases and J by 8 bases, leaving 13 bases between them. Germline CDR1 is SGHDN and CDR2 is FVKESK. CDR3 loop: CASSQERAGNEKLFF. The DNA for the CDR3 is TGTGCCAGCAGCCAAGAGCGCGCAGGCAACGAAAAACTGTTTTTT.

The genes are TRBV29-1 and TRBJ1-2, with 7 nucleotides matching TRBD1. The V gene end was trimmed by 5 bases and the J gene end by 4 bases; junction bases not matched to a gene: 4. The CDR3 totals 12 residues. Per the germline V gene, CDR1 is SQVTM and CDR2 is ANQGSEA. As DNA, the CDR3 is TGCAGCGTTAAAGGGGGCCGCTATGGCTACACCTTC. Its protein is CSVKGGRYGYTF.

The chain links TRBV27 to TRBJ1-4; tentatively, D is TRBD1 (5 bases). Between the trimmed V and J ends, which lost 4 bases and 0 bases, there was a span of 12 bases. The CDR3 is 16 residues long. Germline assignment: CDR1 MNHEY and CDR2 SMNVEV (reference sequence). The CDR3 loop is CASSSRGGATNEKLFF. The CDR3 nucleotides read TGTGCCAGCAGTTCCCGGGGCGGGGCAACTAATGAAAAACTGTTTTTT.

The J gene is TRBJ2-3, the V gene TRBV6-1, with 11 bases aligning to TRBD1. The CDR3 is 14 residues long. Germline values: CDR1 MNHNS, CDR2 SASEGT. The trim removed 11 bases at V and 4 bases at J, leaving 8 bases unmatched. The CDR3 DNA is TGTGCCGGCAAGGGACAGGGGGACGCAGATACGCAGTATTTT. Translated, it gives CAGKGQGDADTQYF.

CDR3 sequence reads: CASGLTGLQETQYF. The DNA for the CDR3 is TGTGCCAGCGGACTAACAGGACTTCAAGAGACCCAGTACTTC. V and J are TRBV27 and TRBJ2-5, with a tentative D call TRBD2 (6 bases). The germline V and J ends were trimmed by 8 bases and 2 bases, with 15 bases remaining between them. The CDR3 has 14 amino acids. Germline values: CDR1 MNHEY, CDR2 SMNVEV (reference sequence).

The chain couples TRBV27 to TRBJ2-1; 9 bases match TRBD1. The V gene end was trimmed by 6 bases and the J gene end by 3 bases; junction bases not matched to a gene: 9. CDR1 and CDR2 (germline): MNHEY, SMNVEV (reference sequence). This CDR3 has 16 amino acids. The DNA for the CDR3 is TGTGCCAGCAGCCGCGCCGGGACAGGGATCTACAATGAGCAGTTCTTC. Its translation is CASSRAGTGIYNEQFF.

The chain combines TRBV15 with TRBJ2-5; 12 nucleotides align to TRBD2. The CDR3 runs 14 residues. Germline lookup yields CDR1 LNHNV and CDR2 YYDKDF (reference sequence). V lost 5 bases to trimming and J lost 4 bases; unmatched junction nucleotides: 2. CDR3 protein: CATSLTSGRETQYF. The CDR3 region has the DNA TGTGCCACCAGCTTGACTAGCGGGAGAGAGACCCAGTACTTC.

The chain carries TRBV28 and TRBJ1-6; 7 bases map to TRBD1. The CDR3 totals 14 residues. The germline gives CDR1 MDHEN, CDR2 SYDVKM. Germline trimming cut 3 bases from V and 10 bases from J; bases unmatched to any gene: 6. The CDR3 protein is CASSFTGASSPLHF. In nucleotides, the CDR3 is TGTGCCAGCAGTTTCACAGGGGCCTCGTCACCCCTCCACTTT.

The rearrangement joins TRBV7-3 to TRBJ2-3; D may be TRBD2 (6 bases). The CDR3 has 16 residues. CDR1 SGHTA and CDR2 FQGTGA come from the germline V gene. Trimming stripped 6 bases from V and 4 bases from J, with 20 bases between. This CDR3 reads CASSLGGTGRSDTQYF. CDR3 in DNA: TGTGCCAGCAGTTTAGGAGGGACCGGGAGATCAGATACGCAGTATTTT.

The CDR3 region is CASIQGGTGYEKLFF. DNA for the CDR3: TGTGCCAGCATCCAAGGCGGGACAGGGTACGAAAAACTGTTTTTT. The chain is built from TRBV6-1 and TRBJ1-4; 9 bases agree with TRBD1. The CDR3 is 15 residues long. The V and J ends lost 7 bases and 8 bases, in that order; junction bases with no gene match: 11. From germline, CDR1 is MNHNS and CDR2 SASEGT.

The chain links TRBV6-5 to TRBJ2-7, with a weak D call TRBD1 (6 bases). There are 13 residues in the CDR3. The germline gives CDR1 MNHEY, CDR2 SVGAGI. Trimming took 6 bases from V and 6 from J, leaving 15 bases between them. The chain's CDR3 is CASSQGPTGEQYF. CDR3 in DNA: TGTGCCAGCAGCCAGGGGCCCACCGGCGAGCAGTACTTC.